One sample yielded the 28 T cell receptor beta chains listed below, sequenced in a study of blood T cells in healthy people across ages. A J-beta primer mix and a sample-barcoded 5' primer were used in a second PCR of about 7 to 12 cycles. TCRdb reprocessed the 5' RACE reads via MiXCR and lists one record per CDR3 protein. The sample lists about 1.5 million distinct CDR3 sequences; under 55% were seen once. The sample comprised blood. The receptor set was obtained from a woman aged 18-29 years in good health.

The sample holds a few counts of this clonotype. The chain couples TRBV6-1 to TRBJ2-7, with D unclear. Germline values: CDR1 MNHNS, CDR2 SASEGT. The CDR3 is 14 amino acids. V lost 2 bases and J lost 2, with 10 bases in between. The DNA of the CDR3 is TGTGCCAGCAGTGAAAAGGGCGGAACCTACGAGCAGTACTTC. Its protein product is CASSEKGGTYEQYF.

This clonotype was observed a few times. The gene calls are TRBV5-6 and TRBJ2-3, with D perhaps TRBD1 (5 bases). The length of the CDR3 is 15 residues. Trimming stripped 0 bases from V and 4 bases from J, with 12 bases between. CDR1 and CDR2 (germline): SGHDT, YYEEEE. The CDR3: CASSLVMAGPDTQYF. In nucleotides, the CDR3 is TGTGCCAGCAGCTTGGTTATGGCAGGGCCAGATACGCAGTATTTT.

The chain is built from TRBV30 and TRBJ1-6; perhaps TRBD1 as D (5 bases). Germline V gene data show CDR1 as GTSNPN and CDR2 as SVGIG (reference sequence). The CDR3 is 12 residues long. V lost 4 bases, J lost 9 bases, and 10 bases lay in between. The CDR3 DNA sequence: TGTGCCTGGACAGGGCAAGTTTCACCCCTCCACTTT. It is translated as CAWTGQVSPLHF.

The chain combines TRBV5-5 with TRBJ1-1, with 8 bases fitting TRBD1. After removal of 3 bases from V and 0 bases from J, the junction contained 10 bases not matched to a gene. CDR3 length: 17 residues. Germline V gene data show CDR1 as SGHKS and CDR2 as YYEKEE (reference sequence). This CDR3 is CASSSTPDRVMNTEAFF. DNA of the CDR3: TGTGCCAGCAGCTCGACCCCGGACAGGGTCATGAACACTGAAGCTTTCTTT. The variable domain in full, with the rest retrieved from reference TRBV5-5 and TRBJ1-1, is DAGVTQSPTHLIKTRGQQVTLRCSPISGHKSVSWYQQVLGQGPQFIFQYYEKEERGRGNFPDRFSARQFPNYSSELNVNALLLGDSALYLCASSSTPDRVMNTEAFFGQGTRLTVV.

This sequence joins TRBV6-6 and TRBJ2-7; no definite D call. Germline-derived CDR1 and CDR2 are MNHNY and SVGAGI (reference sequence). The CDR3 is 13 residues long. The V end was cut by 2 bases, the J end by 4 bases, with 9 bases between. Here the CDR3 DNA reads TGTGCCAGCAGTTACAGGGATTTTTACGAGCAGTACTTC. This encodes CASSYRDFYEQYF.

This chain joins TRBV20-1 and TRBJ2-1; 8 bases match TRBD1. After removal of 6 bases from V and 3 bases from J, the junction contained 7 bases not matched to a gene. Germline lookup yields CDR1 DFQATT and CDR2 SNEGSKA (reference sequence). This CDR3 has 14 amino acids. As DNA, the CDR3 is TGCAGTGCGACGAGGACAGGGCGCTACAATGAGCAGTTCTTC. Protein: CSATRTGRYNEQFF.

V is TRBV29-1 and J is TRBJ2-7; no clear D gene. Germline V CDR1 and CDR2: SQVTM, ANQGSEA. V gave up 4 bases and J gave up 0 bases, with 10 bases separating them. This CDR3 comprises 13 residues. The CDR3 nucleotides are TGCAGCGTTGTTGGCTGGAGCTCCTACGAGCAGTACTTC. It is translated as CSVVGWSSYEQYF.

V is TRBV15 and J is TRBJ2-3; perhaps TRBD2 as D (6 bases). The germline V and J ends were trimmed by 6 bases and 5 bases, with 12 bases remaining between them. The CDR3 length is 13 residues. CDR1 is LNHNV and CDR2 is YYDKDF in the germline V gene (reference sequence). The DNA for the CDR3 is TGTGCCACCAGGAAAACTAGCTTAGATACGCAGTATTTT. This sequence encodes CATRKTSLDTQYF.

The chain is built from TRBV20-1 and TRBJ2-5, with 12 bases fitting TRBD2. This CDR3 has 15 residues. Per germline, CDR1 DFQATT and CDR2 SNEGSKA (reference sequence). V shed 3 bases, J shed 11 bases, and the junction held 13 bases outside the gene matches. The CDR3 DNA sequence: TGCAGTGCTAGGAACCTAGCGGGAGGGTTTATTGAGCAGTACTTC. Translation gives CSARNLAGGFIEQYF.

The genes are TRBV12-3 or TRBV12-4 and TRBJ2-3, with TRBD2 matching 7 bases. The CDR3 contains 16 residues. V shed 6 bases, J shed 1 base, and the junction held 10 bases outside the gene matches. Here the CDR3 reads CASSSRGAGRTDTQYF. DNA of the CDR3: TGTGCCAGCAGCTCCCGTGGAGCGGGGCGCACAGATACGCAGTATTTT.

The V and J genes are TRBV29-1 and TRBJ2-7; D perhaps matches TRBD2 (6 bases). This CDR3 is built from 15 residues. Trimming took off 7 bases at V and 3 bases at J, with 22 bases between the two ends. The germline V gene encodes CDR1 SQVTM and CDR2 ANQGSEA. The CDR3 spells CSGAGTSNRGYEQYF. CDR3 nucleotides: TGCAGCGGAGCAGGGACTTCCAACCGCGGCTACGAGCAGTACTTC.

V and J are TRBV29-1 and TRBJ2-1, with 9 bases aligning to TRBD1. Germline loops: CDR1 SQVTM, CDR2 ANQGSEA. The CDR3 totals 15 residues. The junction had 5 bases not matched to a gene; V was cut back by 3 bases and J by 2 bases. The CDR3 region is CSVDIGTGPYNEQFF. Here the CDR3 DNA reads TGCAGCGTTGATATTGGGACAGGGCCCTACAATGAGCAGTTCTTC.

This clonotype was found once. The V gene is TRBV27, the J gene TRBJ2-3, with 7 bases matching TRBD2. Germline assignment: CDR1 MNHEY and CDR2 SMNVEV (reference sequence). This CDR3 is 16 amino acids long. With V trimmed by 0 bases and J by 2 bases, 5 bases remained unmatched. CDR3 sequence (DNA): TGTGCCAGCAGTTTATCGACGGGAGGAACCACAGATACGCAGTATTTT. Residues: CASSLSTGGTTDTQYF.

Only a few counts were recorded for this clonotype. The CDR3 reads CASSRRRSFRPTGSYEQYF. The CDR3 DNA reads TGTGCCAGCAGCCGCCGTCGGTCGTTTAGGCCAACAGGGAGCTACGAGCAGTACTTC. V usage is TRBV7-2 and J usage is TRBJ2-7, with D possibly TRBD1 on 6 matching bases. The V end lost 5 bases, the J end lost 3 bases, and 29 bases lay between the germline ends. CDR3 length equals 19 residues. The germline gives CDR1 SGHTA, CDR2 FQGNSA. Combining the CDR3 with reference TRBV7-2 and TRBJ2-7 gives the whole variable domain GAGVSQSPSNKVTEKGKDVELRCDPISGHTALYWYRQSLGQGLEFLIYFQGNSAPDKSGLPSDRFSAERTGGSVSTLTIQRTQQEDSAVYLCASSRRRSFRPTGSYEQYFGPGTRLTVT.

Only a few counts were recorded for this clonotype. The chain uses TRBV12-3 or TRBV12-4 and TRBJ2-3; D gene uncertain. This CDR3 comprises 12 residues. V dropped 6 bases and J dropped 4 bases, with 8 bases sitting between them. The CDR3 region has the DNA TGTGCCAGCAGATCTTGGGCAGATACGCAGTATTTT. Amino acid sequence: CASRSWADTQYF.

The table lists this clonotype with many counts. The rearrangement uses TRBV12-3 or TRBV12-4 and TRBJ2-7; 10 positions match TRBD1. The CDR3 has 14 residues. Unmatched junction bases numbered 4, after V lost 5 bases and J lost 3 bases. DNA of the CDR3: TGTGCCAGCAGTCCCGGGACAGGGGTCTACGAGCAGTACTTC. Translating gives CASSPGTGVYEQYF.

The J gene is TRBJ2-5, the V gene TRBV12-3 or TRBV12-4; possible D gene TRBD2, 5 bases. The CDR3 has 13 amino acids. V shed 6 bases and J shed 0 bases, with 8 bases lying between them. The CDR3 nucleotides read TGTGCCAGCAGCTTCGGGAACCAAGAGACCCAGTACTTC. Translating it yields CASSFGNQETQYF.

This rearrangement joins TRBV20-1 to TRBJ2-1; 8 nucleotides line up with TRBD2. The end of the DNA fits TRBJ2-7 better, so the J call may be wrong. The V gene's germline CDR1 is DFQATT and CDR2 SNEGSKA (reference sequence). This CDR3 has 16 residues. CDR3 amino acids: CSAKAGVVSSYNEQYF. The CDR3 DNA reads TGCAGTGCTAAAGCGGGAGTGGTGAGCTCCTACAATGAGCAGTACTTC.

Of note for this clonotype: One end of the junction is discordant with germline, which a read error may explain. This chain links TRBV25-1 with TRBJ1-1, with no clear D. This CDR3 is built from 15 residues. Germline CDR1 MGHDK, CDR2 SYGVNS. CDR3 coding DNA: TGTGCCAGCAGTGAATCGAGCTATATGAACACGGAAGCTTTCTTT. It is translated as CASSESSYMNTEAFF.

DNA of the CDR3: TGTGCCATCTCCCAGAGACCACCGGCCGATGAGCAGTTCTTC. Protein sequence: CAISQRPPADEQFF. The genes are TRBV10-3 and TRBJ2-1; no reliable D call. The germline V gene encodes CDR1 ENHRY and CDR2 SYGVKD. Trimming left V 8 bases short and J 8 bases short, with 19 bases between. This CDR3 region has 14 residues.

The chain joins TRBV12-3 or TRBV12-4 to TRBJ1-4; tentative D call: TRBD1 (5 bases). Trimming took 5 bases from V and 4 from J, leaving 17 bases between them. This CDR3 is 16 amino acids long. CDR3 nucleotides: TGTGCCAGCAGTGGACATGGATCGCTCTTTAATGAAAAACTGTTTTTT. Its translation: CASSGHGSLFNEKLFF.

A word on this clonotype: The junction departs from germline at one end; a sequencing error may be responsible. The chain combines TRBV27 with TRBJ1-2, with 8 bases aligning to TRBD1. Germline V gene data show CDR1 as MNHEY and CDR2 as SMNVEV (reference sequence). CDR3 length: 15 residues. As DNA, the CDR3 is TGTGCCTGCAGTCGAGATACTAACAGGGGGGGCGGCTACACCTTC. This codes for CACSRDTNRGGGYTF.

The chain has TRBV11-1 and TRBJ2-3, with D unresolved. Germline lookup yields CDR1 SGHAT and CDR2 FQDESV (reference sequence). This CDR3 is built from 16 residues. V lost 7 bases, J lost 0 bases, and 17 bases lay in between. In DNA form, the CDR3 reads TGTGCCAGCACGTATGAACAAACTGGAAGCACAGATACGCAGTATTTT. Protein sequence: CASTYEQTGSTDTQYF.

The rearrangement joins TRBV12-3 or TRBV12-4 to TRBJ2-1; 9 bases line up with TRBD2. This CDR3 contains 15 residues. Trimming took 7 bases from V and 5 from J; bases not matched to a gene: 9. The CDR3 spells CASISGLAGNNEQFF. CDR3 DNA: TGTGCCAGCATCTCCGGCCTAGCGGGAAACAATGAGCAGTTCTTC.

This clonotype was picked up a small number of times. The chain employs TRBV7-2 and TRBJ2-7, with 8 positions matching TRBD1. The CDR3 extends over 15 amino acids. The V segment lost 5 bases and the J segment 3 bases; nucleotides outside the gene matches: 9. Per germline, CDR1 SGHTA and CDR2 FQGNSA. The CDR3 sequence: CASSTRDRLYYEQYF. DNA for the CDR3: TGTGCCAGCAGCACCCGGGACAGGCTTTACTACGAGCAGTACTTC.

V gene TRBV10-3 combines with J gene TRBJ1-3; tentatively, D is TRBD1 (5 bases). The CDR3 is 19 amino acids. Germline lookup yields CDR1 ENHRY and CDR2 SYGVKD. With 2 bases removed from V and 0 bases from J, the gap between germline ends came to 20 bases. CDR3 residues: CAISENPFPTGGSGNTIYF. Written as DNA, the CDR3 is TGTGCCATCAGTGAGAACCCCTTTCCGACGGGGGGCTCTGGAAACACCATATATTTT.

The chain joins TRBV27 to TRBJ2-7; D uncertain. The V gene lost 5 bases and the J gene lost 1 base, with 12 bases spanning the gap. Germline values: CDR1 MNHEY, CDR2 SMNVEV (reference sequence). This CDR3 contains 14 residues. CDR3 bases: TGTGCCAGCAGTCCGTCAAAGGATTCCTACGAGCAGTACTTC. This gives the protein CASSPSKDSYEQYF.

This clonotype came up many times. This chain links TRBV7-9 with TRBJ2-7; D is unclear. Germline V gene lookup returns CDR1 SEHNR and CDR2 FQNEAQ (reference sequence). The CDR3 sequence is 15 residues long. Trimming shortened V by 1 base and J by 2 bases, and 12 bases separated the two germline ends. The DNA of the CDR3 is TGTGCCAGCAGCTTAGGGGGTTCTGGGGCCTACGAGCAGTACTTC. Translation: CASSLGGSGAYEQYF. The variable domain in full, with the rest retrieved from reference TRBV7-9 and TRBJ2-7, is DTGVSQNPRHKITKRGQNVTFRCDPISEHNRLYWYRQTLGQGPEFLTYFQNEAQLEKSRLLSDRFSAERPKGSFSTLEIQRTEQGDSAMYLCASSLGGSGAYEQYFGPGTRLTVT.